This T cell receptor (beta chain) was found in a study of shared clonotypes between healthy human individuals. Note on this clone: Its antigen is unidentified.

Study-level points and caveats: Larger estimated richness was generally recorded for naive subsets relative to memory subsets.

Using immunoSEQ multiplex PCR, the repertoire was profiled, and TCRdb retains in-frame clones only, with some absent. This repertoire shows about 2 million clones, about 95% found once; its top ten account for 1% to 1.5%. Losses at the gene ends were 9 bases for V and 10 bases for J; bases not matched to a gene: 17. Looked up from germline, CDR1 is ENHRY and CDR2 is SYGVKD. CDR3 length: 14 amino acids. Terminally differentiated effector memory CD45RA+ cells were excluded from the naive CD8 cells, which were CD45RO-negative and positively selected for CCR7. The chain is built from TRBV10-3 and TRBJ1-2; TRBD1 aligns across 7 bases. The sequence was collected from a man between 18 and 35 years old in good health. The sample taken for sequencing was naive CD8+ T cells sorted from blood. The CDR3 DNA reads as TGTGCCATTAAAGGGGGCCAGGGGACGAGAGTCTACACCTTC. Its translation: CAIKGGQGTRVYTF.